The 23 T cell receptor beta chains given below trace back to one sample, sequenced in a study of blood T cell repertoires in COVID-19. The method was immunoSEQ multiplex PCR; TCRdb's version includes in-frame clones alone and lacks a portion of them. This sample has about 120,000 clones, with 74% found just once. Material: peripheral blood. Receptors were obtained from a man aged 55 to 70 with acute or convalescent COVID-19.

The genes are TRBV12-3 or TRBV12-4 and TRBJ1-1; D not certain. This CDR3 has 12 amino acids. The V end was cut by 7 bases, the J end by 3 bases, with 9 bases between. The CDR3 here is CASTAGYTEAFF. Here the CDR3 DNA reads TGTGCCAGCACCGCGGGCTACACTGAAGCTTTCTTT.

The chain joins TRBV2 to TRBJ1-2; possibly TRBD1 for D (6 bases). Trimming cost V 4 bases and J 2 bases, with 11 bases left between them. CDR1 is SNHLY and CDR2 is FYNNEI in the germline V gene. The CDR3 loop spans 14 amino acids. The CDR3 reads CASSGPGGNYGYTF. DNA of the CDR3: TGTGCCAGCAGTGGTCCGGGGGGCAACTATGGCTACACCTTC.

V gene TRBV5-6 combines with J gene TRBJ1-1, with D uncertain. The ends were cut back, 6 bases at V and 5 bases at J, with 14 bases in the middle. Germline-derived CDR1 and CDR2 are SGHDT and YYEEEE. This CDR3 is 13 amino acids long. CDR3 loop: CASTQRGGTEAFF. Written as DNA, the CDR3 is TGTGCCAGCACCCAGCGGGGAGGAACTGAAGCTTTCTTT.

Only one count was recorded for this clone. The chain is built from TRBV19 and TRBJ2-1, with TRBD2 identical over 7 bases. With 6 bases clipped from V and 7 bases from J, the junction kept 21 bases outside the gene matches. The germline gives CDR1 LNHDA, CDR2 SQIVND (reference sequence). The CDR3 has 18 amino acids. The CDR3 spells CASRRSFMASGISNEQFF. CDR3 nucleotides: TGTGCCAGTAGAAGGTCCTTTATGGCTAGCGGAATTTCAAATGAGCAGTTCTTC.

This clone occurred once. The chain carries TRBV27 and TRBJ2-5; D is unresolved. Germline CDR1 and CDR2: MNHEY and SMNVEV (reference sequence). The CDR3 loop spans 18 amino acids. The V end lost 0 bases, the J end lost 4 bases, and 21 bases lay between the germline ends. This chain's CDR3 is CASSLSLSSNPRGETQYF. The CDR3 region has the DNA TGTGCCAGCAGTTTATCCCTTAGCTCTAACCCAAGAGGAGAGACCCAGTACTTC.

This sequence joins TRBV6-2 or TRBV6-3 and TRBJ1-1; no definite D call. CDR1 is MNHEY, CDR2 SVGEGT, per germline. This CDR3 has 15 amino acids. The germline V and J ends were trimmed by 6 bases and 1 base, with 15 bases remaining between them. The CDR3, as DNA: TGTGCCAGCAGCGCCGTCGTTAGAGGGAACACTGAAGCTTTCTTT. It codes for CASSAVVRGNTEAFF.

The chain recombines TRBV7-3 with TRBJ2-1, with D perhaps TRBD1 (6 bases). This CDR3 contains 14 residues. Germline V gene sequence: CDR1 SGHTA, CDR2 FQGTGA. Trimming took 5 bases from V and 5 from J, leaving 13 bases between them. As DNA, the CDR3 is TGTGCCAGCAGCAAGGGACACGAAAACAATGAGCAGTTCTTC. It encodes CASSKGHENNEQFF.

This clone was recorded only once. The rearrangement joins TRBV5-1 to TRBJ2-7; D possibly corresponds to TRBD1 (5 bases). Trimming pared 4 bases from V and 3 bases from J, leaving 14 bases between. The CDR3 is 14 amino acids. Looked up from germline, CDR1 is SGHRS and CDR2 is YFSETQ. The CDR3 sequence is CASSAGSYGYEQYF. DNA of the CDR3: TGCGCCAGCAGCGCAGGGTCCTACGGCTACGAGCAGTACTTC.

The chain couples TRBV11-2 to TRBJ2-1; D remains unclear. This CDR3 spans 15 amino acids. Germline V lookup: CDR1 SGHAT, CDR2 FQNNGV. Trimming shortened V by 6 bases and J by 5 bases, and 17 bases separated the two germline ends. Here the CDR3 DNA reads TGTGCCAGCAGTTTATCTGCGGTGGCGGACAATGAGCAGTTCTTC. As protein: CASSLSAVADNEQFF.

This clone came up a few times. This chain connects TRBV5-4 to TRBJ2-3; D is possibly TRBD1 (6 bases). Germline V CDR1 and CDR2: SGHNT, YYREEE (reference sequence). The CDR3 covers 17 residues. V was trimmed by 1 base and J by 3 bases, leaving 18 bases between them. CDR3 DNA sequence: TGTGCCAGCAGCTTGTATTTTTTGGCAGGGGCGACAGATACGCAGTATTTT. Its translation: CASSLYFLAGATDTQYF.

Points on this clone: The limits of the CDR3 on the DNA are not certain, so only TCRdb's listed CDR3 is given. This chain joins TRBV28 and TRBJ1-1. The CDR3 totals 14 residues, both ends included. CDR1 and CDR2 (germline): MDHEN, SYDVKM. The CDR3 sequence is CASSSGGWNTEAFF.

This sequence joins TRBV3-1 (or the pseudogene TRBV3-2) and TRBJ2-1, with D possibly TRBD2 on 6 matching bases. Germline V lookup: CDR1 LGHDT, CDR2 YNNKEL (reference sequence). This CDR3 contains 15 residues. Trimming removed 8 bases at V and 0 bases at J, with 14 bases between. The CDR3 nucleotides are TGTGCCAGCGCCGAGACTAGTGGCTCCTACAATGAGCAGTTCTTC. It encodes CASAETSGSYNEQFF.

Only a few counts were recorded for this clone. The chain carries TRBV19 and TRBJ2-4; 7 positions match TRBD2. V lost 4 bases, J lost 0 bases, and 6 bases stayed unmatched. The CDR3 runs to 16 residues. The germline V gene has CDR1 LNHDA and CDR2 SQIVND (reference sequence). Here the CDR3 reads CASSTTSAPAKNIQYF. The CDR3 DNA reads TGTGCCAGTAGTACAACTAGCGCGCCAGCCAAAAACATTCAGTACTTC.

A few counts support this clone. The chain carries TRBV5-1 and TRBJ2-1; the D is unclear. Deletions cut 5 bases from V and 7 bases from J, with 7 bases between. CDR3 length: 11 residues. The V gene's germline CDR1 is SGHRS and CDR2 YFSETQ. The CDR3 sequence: CASRYSNEQFF. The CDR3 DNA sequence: TGCGCCAGCAGGTACAGTAATGAGCAGTTCTTC.

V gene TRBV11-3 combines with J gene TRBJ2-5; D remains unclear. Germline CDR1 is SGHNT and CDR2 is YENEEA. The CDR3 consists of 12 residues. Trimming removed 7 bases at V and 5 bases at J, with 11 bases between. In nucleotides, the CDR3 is TGTGCCAGCACTTCCCAACGGGAGACCCAGTACTTC. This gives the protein CASTSQRETQYF.

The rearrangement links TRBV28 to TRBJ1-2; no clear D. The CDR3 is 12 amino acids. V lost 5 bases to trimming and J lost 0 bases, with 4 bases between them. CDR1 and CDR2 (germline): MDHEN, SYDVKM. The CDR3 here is CASSLTNYGYTF. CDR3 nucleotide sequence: TGTGCCAGCAGTCTTACTAACTATGGCTACACCTTC.

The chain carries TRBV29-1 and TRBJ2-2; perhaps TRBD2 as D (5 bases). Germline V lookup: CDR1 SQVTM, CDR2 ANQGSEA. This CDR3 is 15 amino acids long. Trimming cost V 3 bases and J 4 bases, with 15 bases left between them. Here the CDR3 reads CSVDRRGDSTGELFF. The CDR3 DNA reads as TGCAGCGTTGACCGACGGGGTGATAGCACCGGGGAGCTGTTTTTT.

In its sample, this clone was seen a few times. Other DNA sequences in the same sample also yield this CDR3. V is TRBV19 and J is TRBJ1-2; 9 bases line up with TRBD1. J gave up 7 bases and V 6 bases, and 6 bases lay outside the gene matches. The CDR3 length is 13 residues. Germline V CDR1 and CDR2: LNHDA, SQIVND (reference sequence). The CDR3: CASRQQGAGGYTF. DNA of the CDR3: TGTGCCAGTAGACAACAGGGGGCGGGTGGCTACACCTTC.

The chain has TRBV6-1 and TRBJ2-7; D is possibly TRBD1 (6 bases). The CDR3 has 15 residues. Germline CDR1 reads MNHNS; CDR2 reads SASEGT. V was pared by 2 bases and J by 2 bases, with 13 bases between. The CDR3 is CASSEQPQGPYEQYF. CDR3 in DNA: TGTGCCAGCAGTGAACAACCCCAGGGGCCCTACGAGCAGTACTTC.

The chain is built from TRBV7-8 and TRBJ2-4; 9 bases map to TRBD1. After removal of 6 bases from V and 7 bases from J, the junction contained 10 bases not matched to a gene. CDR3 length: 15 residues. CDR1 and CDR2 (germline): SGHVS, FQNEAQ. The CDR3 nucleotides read TGTGCCAGCAGTTCCTCTTGGACAGGGGAGAACATTCAGTACTTC. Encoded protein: CASSSSWTGENIQYF.

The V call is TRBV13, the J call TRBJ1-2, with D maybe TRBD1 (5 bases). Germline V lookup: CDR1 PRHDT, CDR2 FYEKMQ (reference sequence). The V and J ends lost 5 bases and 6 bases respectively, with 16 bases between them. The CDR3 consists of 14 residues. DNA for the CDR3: TGTGCCAGCAGCCCTTATACAGGAGCCCATGGCTACACCTTC. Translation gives CASSPYTGAHGYTF.

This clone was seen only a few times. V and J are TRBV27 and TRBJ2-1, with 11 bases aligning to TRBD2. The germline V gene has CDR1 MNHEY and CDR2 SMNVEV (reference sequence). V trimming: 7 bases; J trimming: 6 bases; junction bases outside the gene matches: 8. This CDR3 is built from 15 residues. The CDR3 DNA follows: TGTGCCAGCACCACCCCTAGCGGGAGGTCCAATGAGCAGTTCTTC. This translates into CASTTPSGRSNEQFF.

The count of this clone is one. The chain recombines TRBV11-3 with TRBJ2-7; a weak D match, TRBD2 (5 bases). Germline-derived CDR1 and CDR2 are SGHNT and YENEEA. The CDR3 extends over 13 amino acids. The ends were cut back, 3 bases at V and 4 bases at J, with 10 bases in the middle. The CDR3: CASSFRTGYEQYF. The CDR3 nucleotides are TGTGCCAGCAGCTTTAGAACGGGGTACGAGCAGTACTTC.